These T cell receptor beta chains were read from a single sample in a study of T cells in Graves' hyperthyroidism and ophthalmopathy. TCRdb independently ran MiXCR on the multiplex PCR reads; one entry per CDR3 protein. The sample has hundreds of thousands of distinct CDR3 sequences, 13% seen once. Sequences were obtained from blood. The origin of the receptors is a woman aged 18-29 years with Graves' hyperthyroidism. The CDR3 runs from the conserved cysteine through the conserved F or W. A D gene is named only where the DNA matches it firmly. Clone size, where shown, is once, few, many, or a class for clones that have expanded.

v_gene,j_gene,abundance,d_gene,CDR3nt,CDR3aa
TRBV11-3,TRBJ2-2,NA,NA,TGTGCCAGCAGCTTTGGGGCCTCCGGGACCGGGGAGCTGTTTTTT,CASSFGASGTGELFF
TRBV11-2,TRBJ2-7,NA,TRBD1,TGTGCCAGCAGCTTAGAACCGGGACAGGCATCCTACGAGCAGTACTTC,CASSLEPGQASYEQYF
TRBV14,TRBJ2-7,many,NA,TGTGCCAGCAGCCAAGGGGTTTTCGACGAGCAGTACTTC,CASSQGVFDEQYF
TRBV2,TRBJ1-2,many,TRBD1,TGTGCCAGCAGTTCGGAGGACAGGGCCCACTATGGCTACACCTTC,CASSSEDRAHYGYTF
TRBV28,TRBJ1-6,many,NA,TGTGCCAGCAGTTTATCCCGACAGTATAATTCACCCCTCCACTTT,CASSLSRQYNSPLHF
TRBV7-3,TRBJ2-2,many,NA,TGTGCCAGCAGCCCCGACCGGTACACCGGGGAGCTGTTTTTT,CASSPDRYTGELFF
TRBV2,TRBJ1-5,many,TRBD1,TGTGCCAGCAGGGACGATGGGACAGGGTTCTATAGCAATCAGCCCCAGCATTTT,CASRDDGTGFYSNQPQHF
TRBV12-3/TRBV12-4,TRBJ1-1,many,NA,TGTGCCAGCAGTTTCGGACAGCCCACTGAAGCTTTCTTT,CASSFGQPTEAFF
TRBV27,TRBJ1-1,few,NA,TGTGCCAGCAGTTTCTCAGGGTTAAGCACTGAAGCTTTCTTT,CASSFSGLSTEAFF
TRBV12-3/TRBV12-4,TRBJ2-7,many,NA,TGTGCCAGCAGTTTCTCGGCCGGCACCTACGAGCAGTACTTC,CASSFSAGTYEQYF
TRBV7-9,TRBJ1-4,many,TRBD1,TGTGCCAGCAGCTCAGGACAGGGTCGAGAAAAACTGTTTTTT,CASSSGQGREKLFF
TRBV3-1,TRBJ1-1,NA,TRBD1,TGTGCCAGCAGCCAAGACTCGCCGGGACAGGGGAACACTGAAGCTTTCTTT,CASSQDSPGQGNTEAFF
TRBV12-3/TRBV12-4,TRBJ2-2,NA,NA,TGCGCCAGCTCCACAGGGGGAGGGTACACCGGGGAGCTGTTTTTT,CASSTGGGYTGELFF
TRBV27,TRBJ1-2,NA,TRBD1,TGTGCCAGCAGCTCAGGGGGCGCGGGTGGCTACACCTTC,CASSSGGAGGYTF
TRBV7-9,TRBJ2-2,many,NA,TGTGCCAGCAGCCGGTTCCTGACAGCGGTTGACGGGGAGCTGTTTTTT,CASSRFLTAVDGELFF
TRBV5-1,TRBJ2-2,many,NA,TGCGCCAGCAGCTTGCGTCCGAAGGGGAACACCGGGGAGCTGTTTTTT,CASSLRPKGNTGELFF
TRBV28,TRBJ2-5,many,NA,TGTGCCAGCACCCCTGCCGGGGCGGCCCAGTACTTC,CASTPAGAAQYF
TRBV20-1,TRBJ2-7,many,TRBD2,TGCAGTGCTAGGGCGGGGGGGAGTAATTTCTACGAGCAGTACTTC,CSARAGGSNFYEQYF
TRBV20-1,TRBJ1-1,many,NA,TGCAGTGCTCCTCGCGGTGGTGCGGGGTTAACGAACACTGAAGCTTTCTTT,CSAPRGGAGLTNTEAFF
TRBV24-1,TRBJ2-5,many,TRBD1,TGTGCCACCGGGACCCAAGGGACAGGGATCTTCGGAGAGACCCAGTACTTC,CATGTQGTGIFGETQYF
TRBV20-1,TRBJ2-7,few,TRBD2,TGCAGTGCTCCCGGGGGGGGACTAGCGGAGGCCGAGCAGTACTTC,CSAPGGGLAEAEQYF
TRBV12-3/TRBV12-4,TRBJ2-1,many,NA,TGTGCCAGCACCCGGACGGAGCGAGATGAGCAGTTCTTC,CASTRTERDEQFF
TRBV28,TRBJ2-7,many,NA,TGTGCCTCATTCCGGGGACCCTACGAGCAGTACTTC,CASFRGPYEQYF
TRBV20-1,TRBJ2-1,many,NA,TGCAGTGCTTTCGGTCAAGTGGGTAACAATGAGCAGTTCTTC,CSAFGQVGNNEQFF
TRBV28,TRBJ1-3,NA,TRBD1,TGTGCCAGCAGGATGACAGGGGACTCTGGAAACACCATATATTTT,CASRMTGDSGNTIYF
TRBV6-2/TRBV6-3,TRBJ2-1,many,NA,TGTGCCAGCGCTATCGGCGAGGACAATGAGCAGTTCTTC,CASAIGEDNEQFF
TRBV30,TRBJ2-2,many,NA,TGTGCCTGGAGTCCCACGAGTACCGGGGAGCTGTTTTTT,CAWSPTSTGELFF
TRBV7-2,TRBJ2-5,many,NA,TGTGCCAGCAGCCGAGCGCTGACAGCCGGTCGAGAGACCCAGTACTTC,CASSRALTAGRETQYF
TRBV3-1,TRBJ2-7,many,NA,TGTGCCAGCAGCCAAGGGGGCGCGGGGGCGAACGAGCAGTACTTC,CASSQGGAGANEQYF
TRBV7-9,TRBJ2-7,many,NA,TGTGCCAGCAGCTTCGATGATCCCTACGAGCAGTACTTC,CASSFDDPYEQYF
TRBV20-1,TRBJ1-5,many,TRBD1,TGCAGTGCTAAACCAGGGGGTCAGCCCCAGCATTTT,CSAKPGGQPQHF
TRBV27,TRBJ2-7,many,NA,TGTGCCAGCGGCCGGGACCTCCCCCACGAGCAGTACTTC,CASGRDLPHEQYF
TRBV5-8,TRBJ1-1,many,TRBD1,TGTGCCAGCAGCCCAATGGGACAGGGGTTGACTGAAGCTTTCTTT,CASSPMGQGLTEAFF